The 8 T cell receptor beta chains reported below all come from one sample, sequenced in a study of blood T cell repertoires in COVID-19 (dated by TCRdb to 2018 to 2021). The receptor library was made with the immunoSEQ multiplex PCR assay. The clones in this table, taken by TCRdb from immuneACCESS, are in-frame only. Not every clone is retained; where verified, under half of the shortfall comes from an unresolved V gene, and the cause of the rest is unknown. For this sample the table gives approximately 260,000 clones, of which 70% to 90% were detected only once. 9.5% to 12% of the sample is in the top ten clones. Sequenced sample: peripheral blood. The source is a woman aged 70-85 years with acute or convalescent COVID-19.

The rearrangement links TRBV27 to TRBJ2-7, with 11 bases fitting TRBD1. With 6 bases clipped from V and 6 bases from J, the junction kept 4 bases outside the gene matches. The germline CDR1 and CDR2 sequences are MNHEY and SMNVEV (reference sequence). The CDR3 extends over 13 amino acids. The DNA for the CDR3 is TGTGCCAGCAGGACCGGGACAGGGGGCGAGCAGTACTTC. It encodes CASRTGTGGEQYF.

CDR3 DNA: TGTGCCATCAGTGACGGGACATCCAACTATGGCTACACCTTC. Encoded protein: CAISDGTSNYGYTF. The chain has TRBV10-3 and TRBJ1-2, with D perhaps matching TRBD1 (6 bases). V lost 3 bases, J lost 2 bases, and 10 bases lay in between. Germline CDR1 reads ENHRY; CDR2 reads SYGVKD. The CDR3 is 14 residues long.

This clone was detected a few times. V and J are TRBV29-1 and TRBJ1-1, with 9 nucleotides matching TRBD1. The CDR3 contains 13 residues. After removal of 7 bases from V and 4 bases from J, the junction contained 7 bases not matched to a gene. Germline V gene sequence: CDR1 SQVTM, CDR2 ANQGSEA. DNA for the CDR3: TGCAGCGGTGGGACAGGGTCTATCACTGAAGCTTTCTTT. Translated, it gives CSGGTGSITEAFF. The full variable domain, in which reference TRBV29-1 and TRBJ1-1 provide the parts outside the CDR3, is SAVISQKPSRDICQRGTSLTIQCQVDSQVTMMFWYRQQPGQSLTLIATANQGSEATYESGFVIDKFPISRPNLTFSTLTVSNMSPEDSSIYLCSGGTGSITEAFFGQGTRLTVV.

The V gene is TRBV7-3, the J gene TRBJ2-3, with TRBD2 identical over 12 bases. The junction had 4 bases not matched to a gene; V was cut back by 1 base and J by 2 bases. CDR1 and CDR2 from the germline V gene are SGHTA and FQGTGA. CDR3 size: 17 residues. The CDR3: CASSLKPSGGVTDTQYF. The DNA for the CDR3 is TGTGCCAGCAGCTTAAAGCCTAGCGGGGGGGTCACAGATACGCAGTATTTT.

The V call is TRBV30, the J call TRBJ1-6; D remains unclear. Germline CDR1 GTSNPN, CDR2 SVGIG (reference sequence). This CDR3 spans 14 amino acids. V was cut by 1 base and J by 6 bases, with 10 bases left in between. The CDR3 region is CAWSGEGSNSPLHF. CDR3 bases: TGTGCCTGGAGTGGTGAAGGGAGTAATTCACCCCTCCACTTT.

This chain links TRBV11-2 with TRBJ2-1; D is perhaps TRBD1 (5 bases). Germline V gene data show CDR1 as SGHAT and CDR2 as FQNNGV. The CDR3 has 15 residues. Trimming took 5 bases from V and 6 from J, leaving 17 bases between them. In DNA form, the CDR3 reads TGTGCCAGCAGCCGACTCCTAGGGGCACGCAATGAGCAGTTCTTC. It codes for CASSRLLGARNEQFF.

This sequence joins TRBV5-5 and TRBJ2-5; D is perhaps TRBD1 (6 bases). Germline-derived CDR1 and CDR2 are SGHKS and YYEKEE (reference sequence). The CDR3 runs 14 residues. V was shortened by 2 bases and J by 1 base, with 9 bases between the two germline ends. In DNA form, the CDR3 reads TGTGCCAGCAGCTTTCGACAGGTCCAAGAGACCCAGTACTTC. Residues: CASSFRQVQETQYF. Variable domain in full (rest from reference TRBV5-5 and TRBJ2-5): DAGVTQSPTHLIKTRGQQVTLRCSPISGHKSVSWYQQVLGQGPQFIFQYYEKEERGRGNFPDRFSARQFPNYSSELNVNALLLGDSALYLCASSFRQVQETQYFGPGTRLLVL.

Remarks on this clone: Other DNA sequences in this specimen translate into the identical CDR3. The V and J genes are TRBV3-1 (or the pseudogene TRBV3-2) and TRBJ2-1; TRBD1 agrees at 7 bases. This CDR3 region has 13 residues. The V gene end was trimmed by 3 bases and the J gene end by 7 bases; junction bases not matched to a gene: 3. Germline V CDR1 and CDR2: LGHDT, YNNKEL (reference sequence). The chain's CDR3 is CASSQGQLNEQFF. The CDR3 bases are TGTGCCAGCAGCCAGGGACAGCTAAATGAGCAGTTCTTC.